This T cell receptor beta chain is drawn from a study of CD8 T cells in Susac syndrome. Study summary: Among the Susac syndrome patients who underwent sequencing, more than 5 had clinically active disease, while about 8 of them were in remission.

CDR3 length: 16 residues. Trimming removed 1 base from V and 0 bases from J, with 15 bases in between. In germline, CDR1 is DFQATT, CDR2 SNEGSKA (reference sequence). The RNA input was 0.5 to 1 ug, and it was reverse transcribed with random hexamers. It was immunoSEQ multiplex PCR that amplified TCR beta CDR3 across 54 Vbeta and 13 Jbeta. TCRdb re-called the immunoSEQ multiplex PCR reads through MiXCR, storing one row per CDR3 protein. The table shows some 100,000 distinct CDR3 sequences, with nearly 97% occurring only once. Patients with Susac syndrome met diagnostic criteria defined recently for definite or probable disease.

The rearrangement joins TRBV20-1 to TRBJ1-2; a possible D gene is TRBD1 (5 bases). The sequencing input was CD8+ T cells from PBMCs. This TCR derives from a human donor with Susac syndrome. The CDR3 DNA reads TGCAGTGCTAGAGTGAGACGGGACCCAGCTAACTATGGCTACACCTTC. Its translation is CSARVRRDPANYGYTF.